The T cell receptor (beta chain) described here comes from a study of T-cell memory formation after mild COVID-19 (dated by TCRdb to about 2021). A note on the overall study: TCR sequence clusters from the two donors were largely donor specific. T-cell clones expanding and contracting after mild COVID-19 in a couple of donors were tracked by longitudinal TCRalpha and TCRbeta repertoire sequencing. Two young, previously healthy adult volunteers made up the cohort, one male and one female.

Ficoll-Paque density gradient centrifugation was used to isolate PBMCs. The sequencer was an Illumina NovaSeq 6000. cDNA libraries for TCRalpha and TCRbeta were prepared by 5'RACE using constant-segment primers, with sample barcodes and unique molecular identifiers added. RNA was extracted from every sample with Trizol reagent. Libraries were amplified in two PCR steps, with a second sample barcode and Illumina TruSeq adapters added in the second step. Sequencing of the libraries was done on an Illumina NovaSeq, producing 2 x 150 bp paired-end reads. As for the original processing: Demultiplexing of reads and collapsing into UMI-guided consensus sequences were performed with migec v1.2.7. With mixcr v2.1.11, UMI consensuses were aligned to TRA and TRB V and J templates and assembled into clonotypes. A clonotype was counted as expanded or contracted only if both edgeR and NoisET called the change significant, with noise models trained on biological replicates. For edgeR calls, the thresholds were a false discovery rate-adjusted p below 0.01 and a log2 fold-change of 1. PCA with hierarchical clustering of max-normalized trajectories of the 1000 most abundant clonotypes was used as exploratory dynamics analysis. Separately sequenced CD4+ and CD8+ repertoires were used to assign a CD4 or CD8 phenotype to each responding clone. TCRdb itself trimmed the public reads at Q25 with fastp, ran MiXCR and retained productive beta chains. Each CDR3 protein gets just one entry, which takes the most common genes and DNA from the rows behind it. The V and J calls come from TCRdb's annotation, not from the publication. The table for this sample lists around 150,000 distinct CDR3 sequences; more than 14% of them were counted only once. The ten largest clones capture about 14% of the sample.

Turning to this clonotype: Its antigen is still unknown. Base qualities are missing; no much larger clone stands one base away.

Spanning cysteine to phenylalanine, the CDR3 consists of 14 amino acids. The CDR3 DNA has 42 bases and is translated from base 1. Via the germline V gene, CDR1 is ENHRY and CDR2 SYGVKD. Relative to germline, V is 3 bases shorter and J is 3 bases shorter, with 11 bases between their ends. On the study overall, not on this receptor specifically: SARS-CoV-2 specificity was not confirmed for the second-wave clones peaking on day 37. Contracting CD4+ clones were found mainly in CM and EM memory subsets, while CD8+ clones were enriched in EMRA. Some responding clones were detected in pre-infection memory, suggesting pre-existing cross-reactive memory T cells joined the SARS-CoV-2 response. The study included only a couple of mild cases, and larger cohorts that include severe cases with pre-infection samples were judged to be necessary. Balanced CD4/CD8 phenotypes were observed for clones contracting from day 15 to 85, whereas a bias towards CD4+ was observed for a second wave of clones expanding from day 15 to 37.

Sequencing was performed on PBMCs or a T cell subset sorted from them (not recorded which). The TCR originated in an adult woman who had mild COVID-19 (a few samples of this study predate the infection). The sample titles of this study are shuffled in the database, so cell type and time point are left out; the donor was told from shared clones. Rearrangement joined TRBV10-3 to TRBJ1-2; 5 matching bases give a weak D call of TRBD1. CDR3 sequence: CAISDTGVYYGYTF. The DNA sequence is given as TGTGCCATCAGTGATACGGGGGTGTACTATGGCTACACCTTC.